This TCR beta chain was sequenced in a study of T cells after yellow fever vaccination. The CDR3 loop spans 15 amino acids. Germline-derived CDR1 and CDR2 are LGHDT and YNNKEL (reference sequence). The germline V and J ends were trimmed by 3 bases and 4 bases, with 15 bases remaining between them. This clonotype was seen a handful of times. One entry per CDR3 protein results from TCRdb running MiXCR on the 5' RACE reads. The sample shows fewer than 100,000 distinct CDR3 sequences, 7.5% to 10% of them seen only once. V gene TRBV3-1 combines with J gene TRBJ2-5; D perhaps matches TRBD1 (6 bases). The receptor comes from a man aged 18 to 30 who received the YFV17D yellow fever vaccine. The sample here was CD8+ T cells not binding an NS4B(214-222) dextramer, sorted from PBMCs, taken less than 18 days after the first yellow fever vaccination. This CDR3 reads CASSQYYRAGETQYF. The CDR3 nucleotides read TGTGCCAGCAGCCAGTACTACAGGGCAGGAGAGACCCAGTACTTC.